These T cell receptor beta chains were read from a single sample in a study of blood T cells in healthy people across ages. TCRdb recomputed calls from the 5' RACE reads with MiXCR, one row per CDR3 protein. The sample records under 800,000 distinct CDR3 sequences, roughly 43% being singletons. The sample consisted of blood. All receptors come from a woman between 55 and 75 years old in good health. The conserved cysteine and the conserved F or W are not part of the CDR3 here.

V gene	J gene	CDR3 protein
TRBV10-3	TRBJ1-2	AISQPTGNYGYT
TRBV6-5	TRBJ2-5	ASSYSRESGQY
TRBV5-1	TRBJ2-7	ASSQGQVVYEQY
TRBV7-2	TRBJ1-1	ASSPQDRGPAEAF
TRBV21-1	TRBJ1-1	ASSKEWGGMNTEAF
TRBV20-1	TRBJ2-2	SAEGAGELF
TRBV12-3/TRBV12-4	TRBJ2-1	ASSRGLSWSEQF
TRBV6-2/TRBV6-3	TRBJ2-1	ASSSAGFDEQF
TRBV4-2	TRBJ2-3	ASSQGGDPSSTDTQY
TRBV27	TRBJ2-1	ASKPGGTGYNKQF
TRBV20-1	TRBJ1-2	SASGQNYGYT
TRBV7-9	TRBJ1-4	ASSRSALNEKLF
TRBV20-1	TRBJ1-2	SASPRRTEARGYT
TRBV20-1	TRBJ2-1	SARARNEQF
TRBV9	TRBJ2-2	ASSEERGWTGELF
TRBV6-5	TRBJ2-1	ASSRDLAGVRNEQF
TRBV5-1	TRBJ2-6	ASSLSSGTSPGANVLT
TRBV14	TRBJ2-5	AGSQDRAQY
TRBV9	TRBJ2-7	ASSVGGSLTYEQY
TRBV7-2	TRBJ2-7	ASSLAKYEQY
TRBV12-3/TRBV12-4	TRBJ1-6	ASSSYPTGDSPLH
TRBV12-3/TRBV12-4	TRBJ2-3	ASSLLAGLPDTQY
TRBV4-3	TRBJ2-1	ASSQVAGAHEQF
TRBV7-2	TRBJ2-1	ASSWGGQIYNEQF
TRBV28	TRBJ2-2	ASRGQGGVTGELF
TRBV7-8	TRBJ2-7	ASSYYRGESYEQY
TRBV12-3/TRBV12-4	TRBJ1-2	AGSPGQIGYT
TRBV7-2	-	ASSFPTGLAGGAYNEQY
TRBV20-1	TRBJ1-5	SAAGTRGNQPQH
TRBV7-9	TRBJ1-5	ASSKGFDQPQH
TRBV27	TRBJ2-5	ASSLSRRETQY
TRBV7-2	TRBJ2-1	AGSLGVGEGYEQF
TRBV20-1	TRBJ2-1	SARELADPSSYNEQF
TRBV11-2	TRBJ1-6	ASSQGGSTLGNSPLH